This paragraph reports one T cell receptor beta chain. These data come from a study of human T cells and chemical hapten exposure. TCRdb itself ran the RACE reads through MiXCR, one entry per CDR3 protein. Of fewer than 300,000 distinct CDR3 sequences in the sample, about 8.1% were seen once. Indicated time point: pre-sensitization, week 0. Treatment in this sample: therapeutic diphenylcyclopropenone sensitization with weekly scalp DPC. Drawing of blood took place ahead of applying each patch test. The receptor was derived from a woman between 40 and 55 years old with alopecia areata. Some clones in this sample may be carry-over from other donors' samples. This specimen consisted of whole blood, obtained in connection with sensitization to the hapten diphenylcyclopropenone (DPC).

The CDR3 loop is CASNSGRRQETQYF. The CDR3 region has the DNA TGTGCCAGCAATAGCGGGAGGCGACAAGAGACCCAGTACTTC. The chain joins TRBV2 to TRBJ2-5; 10 nucleotides agree with TRBD2. The germline gives CDR1 SNHLY, CDR2 FYNNEI. V lost 7 bases to trimming and J lost 2 bases; unmatched junction nucleotides: 4. The CDR3 loop spans 14 amino acids.